This is a list of T cell receptor beta chains from one sample in a study of blood T cells in healthy people across ages. MiXCR, applied by TCRdb to the 5' RACE reads, yields one record per CDR3 protein. The sample lists roughly 1.4 million distinct CDR3 sequences; approximately 60% were seen once. Sequencing was carried out using blood. The receptors were gathered from a man between 18 and 29 years old in good health. The CDR3 runs from the conserved cysteine through the conserved F or W. D genes are given only for firm matches. The listing skips clone size in some rows; elsewhere it reads once, few, many or a size class.

v_call: TRBV5-1; j_call: TRBJ1-5; clone_size: NA; d_call: NA; cdr3_nt: TGCGCCAGCAGCCCGACAGGTTATCAGCCCCAGCATTTT; cdr3_aa: CASSPTGYQPQHF
v_call: TRBV6-5; j_call: TRBJ1-1; clone_size: NA; d_call: NA; cdr3_nt: TGTGCCAGCAGCCCCCCGGTTCGTCGCATGAACACTGAAGCTTTCTTT; cdr3_aa: CASSPPVRRMNTEAFF
v_call: TRBV9; j_call: TRBJ2-7; clone_size: few; d_call: NA; cdr3_nt: TGTGCCAGCAGCGTAGAGCTATACCGGGACGAGCAGTACTTC; cdr3_aa: CASSVELYRDEQYF
v_call: TRBV4-3; j_call: TRBJ1-1; clone_size: NA; d_call: NA; cdr3_nt: TGCGCCAGCAGCCAAGATGGGACGGCTTACACTGAAGCTTTCTTT; cdr3_aa: CASSQDGTAYTEAFF
v_call: TRBV29-1; j_call: TRBJ2-3; clone_size: NA; d_call: TRBD1; cdr3_nt: TGCAGCGGAACAGGGGACAACACAGATACGCAGTATTTT; cdr3_aa: CSGTGDNTDTQYF
v_call: TRBV7-9; j_call: TRBJ1-6; clone_size: NA; d_call: NA; cdr3_nt: TGTGCCAGCAGCCCCGGGAGGAGCGCATATAATTCACCCCTCCACTTT; cdr3_aa: CASSPGRSAYNSPLHF
v_call: TRBV21-1; j_call: TRBJ2-3; clone_size: NA; d_call: NA; cdr3_nt: TGTGCCAGCAGCAACCCCCAATATTGTACTGAAAGGGATACGCAGTATTTT; cdr3_aa: CASSNPQYCTERDTQYF
v_call: TRBV7-9; j_call: TRBJ2-5; clone_size: few; d_call: NA; cdr3_nt: TGTGCCAGCAAGAGGGAAAACTACCTCCAAGAGACCCAGTACTTC; cdr3_aa: CASKRENYLQETQYF
v_call: TRBV2; j_call: TRBJ2-1; clone_size: NA; d_call: TRBD2; cdr3_nt: TGTGCCAGCAGTGGGGGGGGGTTTATCAATGAGCAGTTCTTC; cdr3_aa: CASSGGGFINEQFF
v_call: TRBV14; j_call: TRBJ2-3; clone_size: NA; d_call: NA; cdr3_nt: TGTGCCAGCAGCGTGGGGATCTTCACAGATACGCAGTATTTT; cdr3_aa: CASSVGIFTDTQYF
v_call: TRBV6-5; j_call: TRBJ2-7; clone_size: NA; d_call: NA; cdr3_nt: TGTGCCAGCACGCGGGCAGGGGACTACGAGCAGTACTTC; cdr3_aa: CASTRAGDYEQYF
v_call: TRBV20-1; j_call: TRBJ2-5; clone_size: NA; d_call: TRBD1; cdr3_nt: TGCAGCTCCACCGCAACAGGGGTAGGAGGAGAGACCCAGTACTTC; cdr3_aa: CSSTATGVGGETQYF
v_call: TRBV4-1; j_call: TRBJ1-1; clone_size: NA; d_call: NA; cdr3_nt: TGCGCCAGCAGCCAAGAGGGAATGTCTAGAGCTTTCTTT; cdr3_aa: CASSQEGMSRAFF
v_call: TRBV4-3; j_call: TRBJ2-5; clone_size: NA; d_call: NA; cdr3_nt: TGCGCCAGCAGCCAGTTCGCAGCCCAAGAGACCCAGTACTTC; cdr3_aa: CASSQFAAQETQYF
v_call: TRBV27; j_call: TRBJ2-5; clone_size: NA; d_call: NA; cdr3_nt: TGTGCCAGCAGTTCCTTAGGAGCGGAAGAGACCCAGTACTTC; cdr3_aa: CASSSLGAEETQYF
v_call: TRBV11-3; j_call: TRBJ1-1; clone_size: once; d_call: NA; cdr3_nt: TGTGCCAGCAGAATTGAGGCAGCTAACACTGAAGCTTTCTTT; cdr3_aa: CASRIEAANTEAFF
v_call: TRBV7-9; j_call: TRBJ1-1; clone_size: NA; d_call: TRBD1; cdr3_nt: TGTGCCAGCAGCCTAGGACAGGGAGGTCCTGAAGCTTTCTTT; cdr3_aa: CASSLGQGGPEAFF
v_call: TRBV4-2; j_call: TRBJ2-2; clone_size: NA; d_call: NA; cdr3_nt: TGTGCCAGCAGCCAAGAAGGGAACAGCCCCGGGGAGCTGTTTTTT; cdr3_aa: CASSQEGNSPGELFF
v_call: TRBV5-1; j_call: TRBJ2-5; clone_size: NA; d_call: NA; cdr3_nt: TGCGCCAGCAGCGCCACCTCAGGGGCTCTAGAGACCCAGTACTTC; cdr3_aa: CASSATSGALETQYF
v_call: TRBV27; j_call: TRBJ1-2; clone_size: once; d_call: NA; cdr3_nt: TGTGCCAGCAGTTTAAACGCACCGGGGGGCTATGGCTACACCTTC; cdr3_aa: CASSLNAPGGYGYTF
v_call: TRBV7-8; j_call: TRBJ2-4; clone_size: NA; d_call: TRBD2; cdr3_nt: TGTGCCAGCAGCTTAGGGCTAGCGGGAGGGTCCGTCAAAAACATTCAGTACTTC; cdr3_aa: CASSLGLAGGSVKNIQYF
v_call: TRBV4-1; j_call: TRBJ2-3; clone_size: NA; d_call: NA; cdr3_nt: TGCGCCAGCAGCCAAGTTTTAGCAGCGCCGGGGACAGATACGCAGTATTTT; cdr3_aa: CASSQVLAAPGTDTQYF
v_call: TRBV20-1; j_call: TRBJ2-1; clone_size: NA; d_call: NA; cdr3_nt: TGCAGTGCCCAGGTTGTGGAGCAGTTCTTC; cdr3_aa: CSAQVVEQFF
v_call: TRBV20-1; j_call: TRBJ2-3; clone_size: few; d_call: NA; cdr3_nt: TGCAGTGCTAGGGACTGGAGGCAATCCACAGATACGCAGTATTTT; cdr3_aa: CSARDWRQSTDTQYF
v_call: TRBV5-6; j_call: TRBJ2-7; clone_size: NA; d_call: TRBD1; cdr3_nt: TGTGCCAGCAGCTACCGGGACAGGGTTACCTACGAGCAGTACTTC; cdr3_aa: CASSYRDRVTYEQYF
v_call: TRBV7-8; j_call: TRBJ1-4; clone_size: NA; d_call: NA; cdr3_nt: TGTGCCAGCAGCCGGGGGCAGGTTTCTGCTAATGAAAAACTGTTTTTT; cdr3_aa: CASSRGQVSANEKLFF
v_call: TRBV11-2; j_call: TRBJ2-3; clone_size: few; d_call: NA; cdr3_nt: TGTGCCAGCAGCTTATGCCGCTCCCAGAAGTATTTT; cdr3_aa: CASSLCRSQKYF
v_call: TRBV4-1; j_call: TRBJ2-7; clone_size: NA; d_call: NA; cdr3_nt: TGCGCCAGCAGCCAAGATGCAGGGAACCCCTCCTACGAGCAGTACTTC; cdr3_aa: CASSQDAGNPSYEQYF
v_call: TRBV11-2; j_call: TRBJ2-7; clone_size: NA; d_call: NA; cdr3_nt: TGTGCCAGCAGTCAATACCGGGACAACTCCTACGAGCAGTACTTC; cdr3_aa: CASSQYRDNSYEQYF
v_call: TRBV5-1; j_call: TRBJ1-5; clone_size: NA; d_call: NA; cdr3_nt: TGCGCCAGCAGCTTGATGGAGGGCGATCAGCCCCAGCATTTT; cdr3_aa: CASSLMEGDQPQHF
v_call: TRBV2; j_call: TRBJ2-7; clone_size: NA; d_call: TRBD2; cdr3_nt: TGTGCCAGCAGAGATAGCGGGGGGAGGAATGAGCAGTACTTC; cdr3_aa: CASRDSGGRNEQYF
v_call: TRBV29-1; j_call: TRBJ2-7; clone_size: few; d_call: NA; cdr3_nt: TGCAGCGTTGAACTCGTCGGGATTTACGAGCAGTACTTC; cdr3_aa: CSVELVGIYEQYF
v_call: TRBV12-3/TRBV12-4; j_call: TRBJ2-7; clone_size: few; d_call: TRBD1; cdr3_nt: TGTGCCAGCAATTATAACAGGGGCTTGGACGAGCAGTACTTC; cdr3_aa: CASNYNRGLDEQYF
v_call: TRBV25-1; j_call: TRBJ1-2; clone_size: NA; d_call: NA; cdr3_nt: TGTGCCAGCAGTGAATCCGGCGGAAAACTCTATGGCTACACCTTC; cdr3_aa: CASSESGGKLYGYTF
v_call: TRBV20-1; j_call: TRBJ2-4; clone_size: NA; d_call: TRBD2; cdr3_nt: TGCAGTGCTAGTGCGCTAGCGGGAGGGCCGGGCATTCAGTACTTC; cdr3_aa: CSASALAGGPGIQYF
v_call: TRBV4-1; j_call: TRBJ2-1; clone_size: few; d_call: NA; cdr3_nt: TGCGCCAGCAGCCAACCGGGAAGCTCCTACAATGAGCAGTTCTTC; cdr3_aa: CASSQPGSSYNEQFF
v_call: TRBV12-3/TRBV12-4; j_call: TRBJ1-5; clone_size: NA; d_call: NA; cdr3_nt: TGTGCCAGCAGCCAATCAACAGGGAATCAGCCCCAGCATTTT; cdr3_aa: CASSQSTGNQPQHF
v_call: TRBV6-2/TRBV6-3; j_call: TRBJ1-5; clone_size: NA; d_call: NA; cdr3_nt: TGTGCCAGCAGTAACAGGGATAGCAATCAGCCCCAGCATTTT; cdr3_aa: CASSNRDSNQPQHF
v_call: TRBV6-2/TRBV6-3; j_call: TRBJ2-2; clone_size: NA; d_call: TRBD1; cdr3_nt: TGTGCCAGCAGCCAAACCGGGACAGGGGACACCGGGGAGCTGTTTTTT; cdr3_aa: CASSQTGTGDTGELFF
v_call: TRBV6-1; j_call: TRBJ2-3; clone_size: NA; d_call: NA; cdr3_nt: TGTGCCAGCAGTGAACTGCCGACGGCGGATACGCAGTATTTT; cdr3_aa: CASSELPTADTQYF
v_call: TRBV4-2; j_call: TRBJ2-4; clone_size: NA; d_call: TRBD2; cdr3_nt: TGTGCCAGCAGCCCCGGCCTAGCGGGAGCAAGGGAGCAGTACTTC; cdr3_aa: CASSPGLAGAREQYF
v_call: TRBV6-5; j_call: TRBJ2-1; clone_size: NA; d_call: NA; cdr3_nt: TGTGCCAGCAGTCTACACAACTCCTGGTATGAGCAGTTCTTC; cdr3_aa: CASSLHNSWYEQFF
v_call: TRBV20-1; j_call: TRBJ2-5; clone_size: NA; d_call: NA; cdr3_nt: TGCAGTGCTAGAGTACGGGCTGGCGGAGAGACCCAGTACTTC; cdr3_aa: CSARVRAGGETQYF
v_call: TRBV7-2; j_call: TRBJ2-1; clone_size: many; d_call: NA; cdr3_nt: TGTGCCAGCAGTTTGGGTCTCTACAATGAGCAGTTCTTC; cdr3_aa: CASSLGLYNEQFF
v_call: TRBV6-5; j_call: TRBJ2-7; clone_size: NA; d_call: TRBD1; cdr3_nt: TGTGCCAGCAGTTACTCCACAGGGGAGTTTTCCTACGAGCAGTACTTC; cdr3_aa: CASSYSTGEFSYEQYF
v_call: TRBV12-3/TRBV12-4; j_call: TRBJ2-7; clone_size: NA; d_call: TRBD2; cdr3_nt: TGTGCCAGCAATCTGGACGGGGAGGGGTACGAGCAGTACTTC; cdr3_aa: CASNLDGEGYEQYF
v_call: TRBV20-1; j_call: TRBJ2-1; clone_size: NA; d_call: TRBD2; cdr3_nt: TGCAGTGCTAGAGGACTAGCGGGAGGTAGCGAGCAGTTCTTC; cdr3_aa: CSARGLAGGSEQFF
v_call: TRBV4-1; j_call: TRBJ2-5; clone_size: few; d_call: TRBD1; cdr3_nt: TGCGCCAGCAGCCCCTGGGACAGGGAAGAGACCCAGTACTTC; cdr3_aa: CASSPWDREETQYF
v_call: TRBV11-2; j_call: TRBJ2-5; clone_size: NA; d_call: NA; cdr3_nt: TGTGCCAGCAGCTTAGATCGGAAGGGCCGGCGAGAGCAGTACTTC; cdr3_aa: CASSLDRKGRREQYF
v_call: TRBV6-2/TRBV6-3; j_call: TRBJ1-6; clone_size: NA; d_call: NA; cdr3_nt: TGTGCCAGCGGAGATTCACCCCTCCACTTT; cdr3_aa: CASGDSPLHF
v_call: TRBV3-1; j_call: TRBJ1-6; clone_size: few; d_call: NA; cdr3_nt: TGTGCCAGCAGCCAAGCCAGGGAAGGTTCACCCCTCCACTTT; cdr3_aa: CASSQAREGSPLHF
v_call: TRBV24-1; j_call: TRBJ1-5; clone_size: NA; d_call: NA; cdr3_nt: TGTGCCACCAGTGATTCGAGGGCAGGGAACAATCAGCCCCAGCATTTT; cdr3_aa: CATSDSRAGNNQPQHF
v_call: TRBV5-1; j_call: TRBJ1-2; clone_size: NA; d_call: NA; cdr3_nt: TGCGCCAGCAGCTCGAGGGGTTCCCCATCCCCCAATGGCTACACCTTC; cdr3_aa: CASSSRGSPSPNGYTF
v_call: TRBV7-2; j_call: TRBJ1-2; clone_size: NA; d_call: NA; cdr3_nt: TGTGCCAGCAGCTTCTCAGGACAGTCCTATGGCTACACCTTC; cdr3_aa: CASSFSGQSYGYTF
v_call: TRBV12-3/TRBV12-4; j_call: TRBJ2-1; clone_size: NA; d_call: NA; cdr3_nt: TGTGCCAGCAGCCGACATTACAATGAGCAGTTCTTC; cdr3_aa: CASSRHYNEQFF
v_call: TRBV20-1; j_call: TRBJ2-7; clone_size: once; d_call: NA; cdr3_nt: TGCAGTGCGCTGGCCAGTCCATTCTACGAGGAGTACTTC; cdr3_aa: CSALASPFYEEYF